A single sample is the source of the 25 T cell receptor beta chains below, sequenced in a study of Graves' ophthalmopathy and Graves' hyperthyroidism. Using RNA transcripts, the TCR beta CDR3 regions were amplified. An initial RT-PCR round employing HTBI primers preceded a second-round multiplex PCR. Via MiXCR, TCRdb re-called the multiplex PCR reads, giving one row per CDR3 protein. The table lists approximately 160,000 distinct CDR3 sequences, under 45% of them singletons, with approximately 8.9% in the top ten. Sequenced input: peripheral blood. The receptors stem from a man aged 25-45 years with Graves' ophthalmopathy.

At least ten counts were recorded for this clonotype. V and J are TRBV7-9 and TRBJ2-2; D call uncertain. Germline-derived CDR1 and CDR2 are SEHNR and FQNEAQ (reference sequence). V shed 4 bases and J shed 3 bases, with 12 bases lying between them. This CDR3 has 15 amino acids. The CDR3 loop reads CASSWPRRDTGELFF. CDR3 in DNA: TGTGCCAGCAGCTGGCCTAGAAGGGACACCGGGGAGCTGTTTTTT.

This clonotype has at least ten counts. This sequence joins TRBV19 and TRBJ2-7; 7 bases line up with TRBD2. J gave up 3 bases and V 3 bases, and 8 bases lay outside the gene matches. In germline, CDR1 is LNHDA, CDR2 SQIVND (reference sequence). The CDR3 spans 15 residues. CDR3 sequence: CASSMEAGFIYEQYF. In nucleotides, the CDR3 is TGTGCCAGTAGTATGGAAGCGGGATTTATCTACGAGCAGTACTTC. Full variable domain (outside the CDR3, taken from reference TRBV19 and TRBJ2-7): DGGITQSPKYLFRKEGQNVTLSCEQNLNHDAMYWYRQDPGQGLRLIYYSQIVNDFQKGDIAEGYSVSREKKESFPLTVTSAQKNPTAFYLCASSMEAGFIYEQYFGPGTRLTVT.

In its sample, this clonotype was seen a few times. The J gene is TRBJ2-7, the V gene TRBV9; D unclear. The CDR3 loop spans 14 amino acids. V was trimmed by 0 bases and J by 2 bases, leaving 9 bases between them. CDR1 and CDR2 from the germline V gene are SGDLS and YYNGEE. The CDR3 nucleotides read TGTGCCAGCAGCGTAGAGCCCTCCCCCTACGAGCAGTACTTC. As protein: CASSVEPSPYEQYF.

This clonotype was picked up many times. The chain joins TRBV13 to TRBJ2-5, with 15 bases matching TRBD2. In germline, CDR1 is PRHDT, CDR2 FYEKMQ (reference sequence). Trimming took 5 bases from V and 5 from J; bases not matched to a gene: 9. This CDR3 has 17 amino acids. CDR3 DNA: TGTGCCAGCAGCCCATCGGGACTAGCGGGAGGTCGGGAGACCCAGTACTTC. Protein sequence: CASSPSGLAGGRETQYF.

The V call is TRBV12-5, the J call TRBJ2-7; the D is unclear. The CDR3 is 12 residues long. V was shortened by 4 bases and J by 4 bases, with 8 bases between the two germline ends. CDR1 and CDR2 from the germline V gene are LGHNT and FRNRAP. CDR3 nucleotide sequence: TGTGCTAGTGGTTATAACCGATACGAGCAGTACTTC. Its translation is CASGYNRYEQYF.

The DNA of the CDR3 is TGTGCCAGTAGTATAGGCGCCCTCTACGAGCAGTACTTC. Protein: CASSIGALYEQYF. The chain combines TRBV19 with TRBJ2-7, with D unclear. The CDR3 length is 13 residues. V was cut by 1 base and J by 3 bases, with 7 bases left in between. Germline V gene sequence: CDR1 LNHDA, CDR2 SQIVND (reference sequence).

The chain combines TRBV6-2 or TRBV6-3 with TRBJ2-7, with D possibly TRBD1 on 5 matching bases. V dropped 4 bases and J dropped 6 bases, with 16 bases sitting between them. CDR3 size: 14 residues. The germline V gene has CDR1 MNHEY and CDR2 SVGEGT. CDR3 nucleotide sequence: TGTGCCAGCAGTTCAGGGTTCCGGGCTCCCGAGCAGTACTTC. It specifies CASSSGFRAPEQYF.

This clonotype occurred once. This chain uses TRBV20-1 with TRBJ2-7, with D possibly being TRBD1 or TRBD2 (5 bases each). With 3 bases removed from V and 2 bases from J, the gap between germline ends came to 20 bases. This CDR3 comprises 16 residues. The germline CDR1 and CDR2 sequences are DFQATT and SNEGSKA (reference sequence). In nucleotides, the CDR3 is TGCAGTGCTAGCAGCGGACATGACCGATTTACCTACGAGCAGTACTTC. The encoded protein is CSASSGHDRFTYEQYF.

This clonotype was recorded only once. The V call is TRBV12-3 or TRBV12-4, the J call TRBJ2-5; D is ambiguous. Trimming took off 5 bases at V and 3 bases at J, with 16 bases between the two ends. The CDR3 loop spans 15 amino acids. CDR3 protein: CASSILGTWEETQYF. The CDR3, as DNA: TGTGCCAGCAGTATTCTAGGAACCTGGGAAGAGACCCAGTACTTC.

This clonotype was seen a handful of times. The CDR3 nucleotides are TGTGCCAGCAGTTCCGGGAAGAACACTGAAGCTTTCTTT. Protein: CASSSGKNTEAFF. V usage is TRBV12-3 or TRBV12-4 and J usage is TRBJ1-1; D is ambiguous. The CDR3 extends over 13 amino acids. Trimming shortened V by 4 bases and J by 1 base, and 7 bases separated the two germline ends.

This clonotype occurred many times. V is TRBV4-1 and J is TRBJ2-5; 8 nucleotides agree with TRBD2. The CDR3 extends over 15 amino acids. With V trimmed by 1 base and J by 3 bases, 4 bases remained unmatched. CDR1 MGHRA and CDR2 YSYEKL come from the germline V gene. The CDR3 here is CASSQGGLAKETQYF. CDR3 DNA sequence: TGCGCCAGCAGCCAAGGCGGACTAGCTAAAGAGACCCAGTACTTC.

The rearrangement joins TRBV6-2 or TRBV6-3 to TRBJ2-7, with TRBD2 matching 7 bases. Germline CDR1 is MNHEY and CDR2 is SVGEGT. The CDR3 is 12 amino acids. The V and J ends lost 8 bases and 5 bases, in that order; junction bases with no gene match: 6. The CDR3 is CASGGERNEQYF. The DNA for the CDR3 is TGTGCCAGCGGGGGGGAGCGGAACGAGCAGTACTTC.

This clonotype was recorded many times. The chain links TRBV11-2 to TRBJ2-6, with D unresolved. The ends were cut back, 0 bases at V and 4 bases at J, with 16 bases in the middle. CDR1 and CDR2 from the germline V gene are SGHAT and FQNNGV. The CDR3 has 18 residues. The chain's CDR3 is CASSLDPLTFSGANVLTF. In DNA form, the CDR3 reads TGTGCCAGCAGCTTAGATCCCCTAACCTTCTCCGGGGCCAACGTCCTGACTTTC.

This clonotype was counted at least ten times. J is TRBJ1-6 and V is TRBV30, with D unresolved. The germline V and J ends were trimmed by 3 bases and 4 bases, with 10 bases remaining between them. Per germline, CDR1 GTSNPN and CDR2 SVGIG (reference sequence). This CDR3 contains 14 residues. The CDR3 coding sequence is TGTGCCTGGAGAGACGGACGGTATAATTCACCCCTCCACTTT. It yields the protein CAWRDGRYNSPLHF.

In this sample, this clonotype turned up a few times. The genes are TRBV12-3 or TRBV12-4 and TRBJ1-1; D remains unclear. The CDR3 totals 13 residues. Trimming stripped 5 bases from V and 1 base from J, with 8 bases between. For the CDR3, the DNA is TGTGCCAGCAGTCATGGACGGAACACTGAAGCTTTCTTT. Translation gives CASSHGRNTEAFF.

The chain's CDR3 is CSAKWGHDAFF. In nucleotides, the CDR3 is TGCAGCGCCAAGTGGGGGCATGATGCTTTCTTT. The chain recombines TRBV29-1 with TRBJ1-1; D perhaps matches TRBD1 (6 bases). CDR1 and CDR2 (germline): SQVTM, ANQGSEA. There are 11 residues in the CDR3. V lost 7 bases to trimming and J lost 11 bases, with 17 bases between them.

The J gene is TRBJ2-5, the V gene TRBV9; TRBD1 aligns across 8 bases. V shed 3 bases and J 5 bases; nucleotides not matched to a gene: 9. CDR1 SGDLS and CDR2 YYNGEE come from the germline V gene. This CDR3 is built from 15 residues. Here the CDR3 reads CASSAQTGDGETQYF. The CDR3, as DNA: TGTGCCAGCAGCGCACAGACAGGGGATGGGGAGACCCAGTACTTC.

Many counts were recorded for this clonotype. The gene calls are TRBV30 and TRBJ2-2, with 10 bases matching TRBD2. J was trimmed by 6 bases and V by 0 bases; bases with no gene match: 7. The CDR3 has 16 residues. CDR1 is GTSNPN, CDR2 SVGIG, per germline (reference sequence). The CDR3, as DNA: TGTGCCTGGAGTGTAACCCCACTAGCGGGACCCGGGGAGCTGTTTTTT. This gives the protein CAWSVTPLAGPGELFF.

The chain has TRBV10-1 and TRBJ1-1; 7 bases align to TRBD1. V trimming: 10 bases; J trimming: 4 bases; junction bases outside the gene matches: 6. Germline V gene lookup returns CDR1 WNHNN and CDR2 SYGVQD (reference sequence). This CDR3 is 12 amino acids long. CDR3 protein: CATTRQGTEAFF. CDR3 DNA: TGCGCCACTACTAGACAGGGCACTGAAGCTTTCTTT.

The chain has TRBV29-1 and TRBJ2-5, with D unresolved. The CDR3 consists of 13 residues. Per the germline V gene, CDR1 is SQVTM and CDR2 is ANQGSEA. Trimming removed 6 bases at V and 5 bases at J, with 16 bases between. CDR3 in DNA: TGCAGCGTCTCCGAGGCAGTGCGGGAGACCCAGTACTTC. Encoded protein: CSVSEAVRETQYF.

This rearrangement joins TRBV7-2 to TRBJ2-4, with D uncertain. The CDR3 consists of 13 residues. V lost 2 bases to trimming and J lost 8 bases, with 10 bases between them. CDR1 is SGHTA, CDR2 FQGNSA, per germline. The CDR3 DNA reads as TGTGCCAGCAGCTTAACACTTCCGGACATTCAGTACTTC. This translates into CASSLTLPDIQYF.

J is TRBJ2-7 and V is TRBV6-2 or TRBV6-3; the D gene could be TRBD1 or TRBD2 (6 bases each). The germline gives CDR1 MNHEY, CDR2 SVGEGT. V was pared by 0 bases and J by 5 bases, with 17 bases between. The CDR3 length is 16 residues. The CDR3 DNA reads as TGTGCCAGCAGTTACTCTCGAGTAGCGGCAGGGGACGAGCAGTACTTC. It encodes CASSYSRVAAGDEQYF.

This clonotype was observed at least ten times. The chain couples TRBV6-5 to TRBJ2-5; D perhaps matches TRBD1 (6 bases). V was pared by 2 bases and J by 4 bases, with 11 bases between. CDR1 and CDR2 (germline): MNHEY, SVGAGI. This CDR3 has 14 residues. The CDR3 DNA follows: TGTGCCAGCAGTTACGGGGGCCCCGGAGAGACCCAGTACTTC. Its translation: CASSYGGPGETQYF.

This clonotype was detected ten times or more. The V and J genes are TRBV29-1 and TRBJ2-4; D perhaps matches TRBD1 (6 bases). The CDR3 extends over 11 amino acids. V gave up 7 bases and J gave up 4 bases, with 8 bases separating them. In germline, CDR1 is SQVTM, CDR2 ANQGSEA. The DNA for the CDR3 is TGCAGCGGACAGGTAAAAAACATTCAGTACTTC. As protein: CSGQVKNIQYF.

The V call is TRBV7-2, the J call TRBJ1-2, with 9 bases fitting TRBD1. CDR3 length: 14 residues. V was clipped by 7 bases and J by 3 bases; unmatched bases: 6. Per germline, CDR1 SGHTA and CDR2 FQGNSA. The CDR3 is CASTVTGGDYGYTF. The CDR3 DNA sequence: TGTGCCAGCACCGTTACAGGGGGCGACTATGGCTACACCTTC.